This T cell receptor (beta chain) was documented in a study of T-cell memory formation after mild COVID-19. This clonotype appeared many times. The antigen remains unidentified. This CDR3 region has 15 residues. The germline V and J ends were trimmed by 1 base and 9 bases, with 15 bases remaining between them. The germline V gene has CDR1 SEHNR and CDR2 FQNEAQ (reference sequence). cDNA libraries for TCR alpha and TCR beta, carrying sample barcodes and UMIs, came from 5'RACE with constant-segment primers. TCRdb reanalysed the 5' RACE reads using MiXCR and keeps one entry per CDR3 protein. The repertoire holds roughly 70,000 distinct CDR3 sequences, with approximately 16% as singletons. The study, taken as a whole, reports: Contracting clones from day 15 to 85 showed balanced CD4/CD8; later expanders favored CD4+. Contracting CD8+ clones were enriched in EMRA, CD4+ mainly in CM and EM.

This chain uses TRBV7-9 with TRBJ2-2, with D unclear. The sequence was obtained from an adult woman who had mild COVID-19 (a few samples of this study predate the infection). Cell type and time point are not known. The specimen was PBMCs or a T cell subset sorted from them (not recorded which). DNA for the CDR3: TGTGCCAGCAGCTTAGATCCCACGGTCCCAAGGGAGCTGTTTTTT. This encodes CASSLDPTVPRELFF.